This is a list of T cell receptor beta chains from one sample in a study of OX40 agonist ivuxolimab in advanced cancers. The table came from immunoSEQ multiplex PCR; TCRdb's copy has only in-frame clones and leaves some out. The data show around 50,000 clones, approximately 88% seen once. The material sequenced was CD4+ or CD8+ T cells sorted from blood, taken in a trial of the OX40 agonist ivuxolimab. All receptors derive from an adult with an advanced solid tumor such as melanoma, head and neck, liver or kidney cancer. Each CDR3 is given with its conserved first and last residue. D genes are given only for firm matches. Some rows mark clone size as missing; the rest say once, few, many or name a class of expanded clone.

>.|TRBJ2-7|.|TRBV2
TGTGCCAGCAGGCCCTTGGGGAGAGGTTACGAGCAGTACTTC
CASRPLGRGYEQYF
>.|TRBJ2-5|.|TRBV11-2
TGTGCCAGCAGCTTAGATCAGCGGAGGGGTGAGACCCAGTACTTC
CASSLDQRRGETQYF
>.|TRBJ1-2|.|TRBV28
TGTGCCAGCAGTTCCGCGGGTTACAGCTACACCTTC
CASSSAGYSYTF
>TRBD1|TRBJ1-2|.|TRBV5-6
TGTGCCAGCAGCCTGGTGGGACAGGGAATCTATGGCTACACCTTC
CASSLVGQGIYGYTF
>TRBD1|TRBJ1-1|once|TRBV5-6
TGTGCCAGCAGCTTGCTGGGACAGGGGGCCGGCACTGAAGCTTTCTTT
CASSLLGQGAGTEAFF
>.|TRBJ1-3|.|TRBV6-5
TGTGCCAGCCTTCCGCATTTCTCTGGAAACACCATATATTTT
CASLPHFSGNTIYF
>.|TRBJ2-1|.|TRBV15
TGTGCCACCAGCAGAGGGACGGCGGGATCCTCCTACAATGAGCAGTTCTTC
CATSRGTAGSSYNEQFF
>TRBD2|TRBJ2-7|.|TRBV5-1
TGCGCCAGCAGCGGACTAGCGGGCGAGCAGTACTTC
CASSGLAGEQYF
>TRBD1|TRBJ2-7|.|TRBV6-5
TGTGCCAGCACCAGACAGGGATCCTACGAGCAGTACTTC
CASTRQGSYEQYF
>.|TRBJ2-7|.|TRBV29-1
TGCAGCGTGGAAACGGGACTGATCAAGAGAGGCTCCTACGAGCAGTACTTC
CSVETGLIKRGSYEQYF
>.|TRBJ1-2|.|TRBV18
TGTGCCAGCTCACCCGAGAGGGATGTAGGCTACACCTTC
CASSPERDVGYTF
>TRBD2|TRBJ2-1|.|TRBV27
TGTGCCAGCAGTCGATTAGCGGGAGGGCCCAATGAGCAGTTCTTC
CASSRLAGGPNEQFF
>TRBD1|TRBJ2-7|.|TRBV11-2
TGTGCCAGCAGCTTAGACACCGGGACAGTCTTCTCCTACGAGCAGTACTTC
CASSLDTGTVFSYEQYF
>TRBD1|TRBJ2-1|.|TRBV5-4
TGTGCCAGCAGCTTGCGGCAGGGGGCGGGCAATGAGCAGTTCTTC
CASSLRQGAGNEQFF
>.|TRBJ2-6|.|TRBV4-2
TGTGCCAGCAGCCAAGCCTCTAGGGAGGCTGGGGCCAACGTCCTGACTTTC
CASSQASREAGANVLTF
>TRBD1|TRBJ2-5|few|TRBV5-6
TGTGCCAGCAGCTTACAGGGGTGGGAGACCCAGTACTTC
CASSLQGWETQYF
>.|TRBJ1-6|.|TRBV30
TGTGCCTGGAGCTTGGTGAACTCACCCCTCCACTTT
CAWSLVNSPLHF
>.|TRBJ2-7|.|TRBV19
TGTGCCAGTAGTGACAGCCAGCGGGACGAGCAGTACTTC
CASSDSQRDEQYF
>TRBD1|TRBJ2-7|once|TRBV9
TGTGCCAGCAGCCCGGCTGGGCAGGGGGCTATTGAGCAGTACTTC
CASSPAGQGAIEQYF
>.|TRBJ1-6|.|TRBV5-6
TGTGCCAGCAGCTTGGCTCGGGGCGGGCTCCTCCACTTT
CASSLARGGLLHF
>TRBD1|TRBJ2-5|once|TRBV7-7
TGTGCTAGCAGCTCTGGGCAGGGGGCTCAAGAGACCCAGTACTTC
CASSSGQGAQETQYF
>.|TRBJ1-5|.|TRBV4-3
TGCGCCAGCAGCCAAGATTTGGGGGGCTCCAATCAGCCCCAGCATTTT
CASSQDLGGSNQPQHF
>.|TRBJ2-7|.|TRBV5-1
TGCGCCAGCAGCCCGGGACATGGTTTCGACGAGCAGTACTTC
CASSPGHGFDEQYF
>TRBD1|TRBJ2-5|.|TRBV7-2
TGTGCCAGCGGCAGGGGACAGGGAGAGACCCAGTACTTC
CASGRGQGETQYF
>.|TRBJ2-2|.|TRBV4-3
TGCGCCAGCAGCCAAGAAGGAAATCGTGGGACCGGGGAGCTGTTTTTT
CASSQEGNRGTGELFF
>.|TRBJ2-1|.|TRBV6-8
TGTGCCAGCAGTACCCCTGGCTCCTACAATGAGCAGTTCTTC
CASSTPGSYNEQFF
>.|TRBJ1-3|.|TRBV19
TGTGCCAGTAGGCTCTCTGGAAACACCATATATTTT
CASRLSGNTIYF
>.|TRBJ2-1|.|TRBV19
TGTGCCAGTAGTATCAACTGGGGCCAAAGTGAGCAGTTCTTC
CASSINWGQSEQFF
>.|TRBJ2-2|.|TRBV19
TGTGCCAGTAGTACCCCGAATAGGGGGATCAACACCGGGGAGCTGTTTTTT
CASSTPNRGINTGELFF
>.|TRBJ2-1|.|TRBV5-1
TGCGCCAGCAGCTTGGGGTCAGGGCCTAGCTCCTACAATGAGCAGTTCTTC
CASSLGSGPSSYNEQFF
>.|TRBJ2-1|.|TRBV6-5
TGTGCCACCCTGAAAGTGGCGGGGACCAATGAGCAGTTCTTC
CATLKVAGTNEQFF
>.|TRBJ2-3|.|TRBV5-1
TGCGCCAGCAGCTTGGGCTCAGGCCCTAGCACAGATACGCAGTATTTT
CASSLGSGPSTDTQYF
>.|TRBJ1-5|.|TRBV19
TGTGCCAGTAGTATAGTCAGGGGTTTGGGGGCCAATCAGCCCCAGCATTTT
CASSIVRGLGANQPQHF
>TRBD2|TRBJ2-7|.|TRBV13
TGTGCCAGCAGCTGGCGGGTAGCGGGAGGCCCACTGCCCTACGAGCAGTACTTC
CASSWRVAGGPLPYEQYF
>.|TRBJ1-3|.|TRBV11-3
TGTGCCAGCAGCGTAGGGTTCGGAAACACCATATATTTT
CASSVGFGNTIYF
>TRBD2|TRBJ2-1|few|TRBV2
TGTGCCAGCAGTGAAGGTAGCGGGAGGGCCGATGAGCAGTTCTTC
CASSEGSGRADEQFF
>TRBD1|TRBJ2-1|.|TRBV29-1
TGCAGCGTGCGGACAGGGGGTGAGCAGTTCTTC
CSVRTGGEQFF
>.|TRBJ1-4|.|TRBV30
TGTGCCTGGAGTGCCTCCGGGGGTGGGGAGGAAAAACTGTTTTTT
CAWSASGGGEEKLFF
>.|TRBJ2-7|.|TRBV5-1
TGCGCCAGCAGCTTGGTGCCAGTCTACGAGCAGTACTTC
CASSLVPVYEQYF
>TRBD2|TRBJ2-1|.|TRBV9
TGTGCCAGCAGCGAGGGGACTAGCGAATACAATGAGCAGTTCTTC
CASSEGTSEYNEQFF
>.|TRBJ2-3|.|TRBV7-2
TGTGCCAGCAGCTTAGCCTTAGGCGGGCCAGATACGCAGTATTTT
CASSLALGGPDTQYF
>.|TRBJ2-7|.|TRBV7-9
TGTGCCAGCAGCCCAAAGTGGAGCGACTACGAGCAGTACTTC
CASSPKWSDYEQYF
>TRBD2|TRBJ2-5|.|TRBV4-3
TGCGCCAGCAGCCAAGGGGCTAGCGGGAGTACAGAGACCCAGTACTTC
CASSQGASGSTETQYF
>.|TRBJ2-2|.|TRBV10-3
TGTGCCATCAGCGGACAAGTAACCGGGGAGCTGTTTTTT
CAISGQVTGELFF
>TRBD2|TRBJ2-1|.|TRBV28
TGTGCCAGCAGTCCCCCTTCCGGAGCGGGAGGTTTAAATGAGCAGTTCTTC
CASSPPSGAGGLNEQFF
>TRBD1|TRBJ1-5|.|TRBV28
TGTGCCAGCAAATCCGGGACAGGCCGGGGGCCCCAGCATTTT
CASKSGTGRGPQHF
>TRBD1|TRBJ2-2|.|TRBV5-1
TGCGCCAGCAGCTTGGTCCGGACAGGGAACACCGGGGAGCTGTTTTTT
CASSLVRTGNTGELFF